This entry is about one T cell receptor beta chain. Its target antigen remains unknown. No base quality information exists; no much larger clone differs at one position. The data were taken from a study of control samples from healthy donors and cancer patients (dated by TCRdb to 2019 to 2021). Measured from the cysteine to the phenylalanine, the CDR3 is 18 residues long. Here the CDR3 DNA is all that survives: 54 bases in frame from base 1. The V and J ends are trimmed by 5 bases and 0 bases, leaving 22 bases between them. The germline V gene supplies CDR1 SGHVS and CDR2 FQNEAQ. Library prep was done by the immunoSEQ multiplex PCR assay. The table was pulled from immuneACCESS by TCRdb, which kept in-frame rearrangements only. Such tables lose some clones; where checked, under half of the loss comes from unresolved V genes, and the rest has no known cause. This sample is represented by around 30,000 clones; approximately 91% of them were singletons. The biggest ten clones account for roughly an eighth of the sample.

Sequences were obtained from PBMCs. The source is a man aged 45-60 years with lung cancer. This chain is built from TRBV7-8 and TRBJ2-5; a tentative D match to TRBD2 spans 7 bases. The DNA is as follows: TGTGCCAGCAGCCCGAGGGGTATACGGGGGGCGTACCAAGAGACCCAGTACTTC. It specifies CASSPRGIRGAYQETQYF. With all but the CDR3 taken from the reference TRBV7-8 and TRBJ2-5 genes, the full variable domain is: GAGVSQSPRYKVAKRGQDVALRCDPISGHVSLFWYQQALGQGPEFLTYFQNEAQLDKSGLPSDRFFAERPEGSVSTLKIQRTQQEDSAVYLCASSPRGIRGAYQETQYFGPGTRLLVL.